Sequencing of this T cell receptor beta chain was carried out in a study of post-analysis software for immune sequencing data (dated by TCRdb to the mid-2010s). About the study as a whole: Recorded disease courses included relapsing-remitting, secondary progressive and progressive-relapsing multiple sclerosis, with some patients lacking subtype annotation. A subset of samples was prepared in parallel using single-end sample barcoding, then pooled and co-amplified after Illumina adapter ligation. The multiple sclerosis patient repertoires were compared with under 13 previously published healthy control repertoires from donors aged roughly 6 to 25 years.

The table lists this clonotype with a count of one. The specificity of this receptor is unknown. No base quality information exists; no much larger clone differs at one position. Libraries were constructed by PCR. The reads were generated on an Illumina HiSeq 2500. To reduce PCR and sequencing biases, unique molecular identifiers were incorporated into the TCR beta cDNA libraries. Roughly 0.5 million cDNA molecules were obtained per 1 to 10 million input T cells, so each molecule approximated one T cell. Patient libraries were prepared and sequenced with the same protocol used for the earlier healthy control dataset. Within a given batch, samples were prepared together, multiplexed and sequenced on the same HiSeq lane. From the authors' description of their analysis: Raw barcoded reads were processed with MIGEC, discarding single-read molecular identifier groups before consensus assembly and CDR3 extraction. Clonotype tables were post-analysed with VDJtools, and diversity was normalized by down-sampling all datasets to the smallest sample size. Repertoire overlap clustering matched CDR3 amino acid but not nucleotide sequences to correct batch-related cross-sample contamination. The public sequencing data were trimmed at Q25 with fastp and processed into clonotypes with MiXCR by TCRdb, which kept only in-frame beta chains. Duplicate CDR3 protein sequences are folded into a single record with the most common DNA and genes. These V and J calls originate from TCRdb's pipeline instead of the authors' own analysis. The sample profile shows 820,000 or so distinct CDR3 sequences; approximately 53% of them were found once. Clones ranked in the top ten supply over 4% of the sample.

TCR beta repertoires were profiled from peripheral blood of approximately 13 young patients with multiple sclerosis to demonstrate the VDJtools post-analysis software. The multiple sclerosis patients were children and adolescents between roughly 6 and 16 years of age. On the study overall, not on this receptor specifically: The multiple sclerosis patient group was slightly younger than the control group. Normalized Chao1 diversity was significantly lower in multiple sclerosis patients than controls, suggesting substantial peripheral T-cell clonal expansion. Direct clustering with F measure revealed strong co-clustering of samples prepared in the same batch, which led to a batch-effect correction.

This TCR came from a girl between 5 and 17 years old with multiple sclerosis. Sample: blood.

The CDR3 protein sequence reads: CASSPREGGFYEQYF. The nucleotide sequence is TGTGCCAGCAGTCCCAGGGAGGGAGGCTTCTACGAGCAGTACTTC. The rearrangement combines TRBV6-5 with TRBJ2-7, with TRBD2 identical over 7 junction bases. Measured from the cysteine to the phenylalanine, the CDR3 is 15 residues long. Only the CDR3 part of the read is kept: 45 bases, read in frame from the first base. V and J are trimmed by 5 bases and 3 bases, and the gene matches miss 10 bases of the junction. CDR1 is given as MNHEY and CDR2 as SVGAGI, both from the germline V gene.